A selection of T cell receptor beta chains follows, all from one sample in a study of tumor-infiltrating lymphocytes in localized non-small cell lung cancer. Sequenced by immunoSEQ multiplex PCR; TCRdb stores in-frame clones only, minus some. In the table there are 15,000 to 20,000 clones, around 73% of which are singletons. The material sequenced was lung tumor tissue. Receptor source: a human donor with non-small cell lung cancer. CDR3s include the opening cysteine and the closing phenylalanine or tryptophan. The D gene is left open where the match is weak.

d_gene	v_gene	j_gene	CDR3aa
NA	TRBV30	TRBJ2-1	CAWSVRYEQFF
NA	TRBV23-1	TRBJ2-2	CASSQGARGNTGELFF
NA	TRBV27	TRBJ2-1	CASSSLAYTSYNEQFF
TRBD2	TRBV28	TRBJ2-3	CASSVAGPGTDTQYF
NA	TRBV6-6	TRBJ1-2	CASSPTGAHGYTF
NA	TRBV2	TRBJ1-5	CASSEGVRGGNQPQHF
TRBD1	TRBV6-1	TRBJ2-2	CAGGQGTNTGELFF
TRBD2	TRBV11-2	TRBJ2-1	CASSFENSGGSFGNEQFF
TRBD1	TRBV9	TRBJ2-7	CASSVGVGGQTYEQYF
NA	TRBV5-1	TRBJ1-4	CASSLDLIRNEKLFF
TRBD1	TRBV30	TRBJ1-5	CAWGTGSNQPQHF
NA	TRBV20-1	TRBJ2-5	CSGQNQETQYF
NA	TRBV5-5	TRBJ2-5	CASSGELTVESQYF
NA	TRBV5-4	TRBJ2-3	CASSPPGRTDTQYF
NA	TRBV10-2	TRBJ2-3	CASLGPGQGGDTQYF
TRBD1	TRBV6-1	TRBJ1-5	CASRRQGGNQPQHF
NA	TRBV30	TRBJ1-5	CAWTTGNQPQHF
NA	TRBV28	TRBJ1-5	CASSLLARFNQPQHF
NA	TRBV7-8	TRBJ1-5	CASSRSRGGQPQHF
NA	TRBV15	TRBJ1-1	CATSRPTGNTEAFF
NA	TRBV19	TRBJ2-2	CASFKGPGELFF
NA	TRBV4-1	TRBJ2-5	CASSRILQETQYF
NA	TRBV18	TRBJ2-7	CASQPEQGSKNEQYF
TRBD2	TRBV10-3	TRBJ2-7	CAIRVTSGGPGEQYF
NA	TRBV5-4	TRBJ2-1	CASSLRGNSDEQFF
TRBD1	TRBV25-1	TRBJ1-6	CASSAPGTGGLYSPLHF
NA	TRBV30	TRBJ1-1	CAWSEDGEAFF
NA	TRBV19	TRBJ1-3	CASSVPGASGNTIYF
NA	TRBV7-8	TRBJ2-7	CASSLGTNHRDYEQYF
NA	TRBV18	TRBJ1-1	CASSPGMNTEAFF
NA	TRBV5-6	TRBJ1-1	CASSLQGGGEAFF
NA	TRBV30	TRBJ2-3	CAWSPPPSTDTQYF
NA	TRBV15	TRBJ1-2	CATSRDQFPTGGGYTF
TRBD2	TRBV19	TRBJ2-1	CASSILGLAYEQFF
NA	TRBV2	TRBJ2-3	CASEGRGTDTQYF
NA	TRBV27	TRBJ1-5	CASSLGGVGQPQHF
NA	TRBV29-1	TRBJ2-1	CSVGFEQFF
NA	TRBV28	TRBJ2-7	CASSFQRYEQYF
NA	TRBV19	TRBJ2-2	CASSIQQGGTGELFF